The T cell receptor (beta chain) described here comes from a study of beta chain features in type 1 diabetes. Looking at the study overall: The patient and healthy donor groups were comparable for age, gender and cell yields. Study-level results: A greater similarity of naive, central memory and Treg TCRB repertoires was seen among patients than among healthy donors.

Concerning this clone: Antigen specificity is unknown.

A single heparinised blood sample, averaging about 120 mL, was obtained per donor. CDR3 size: 14 residues. Germline V gene data show CDR1 as GTSNPN and CDR2 as SVGIG (reference sequence). The ends were cut back, 3 bases at V and 6 bases at J, with 17 bases in the middle. Sequenced material consisted of expressed TCRB transcripts (all of the isolated RNA was reverse transcribed). The repertoire was sequenced with immunoSEQ multiplex PCR; TCRdb's copy has only in-frame clones and lacks some. The sample lists almost 350,000 clones; 15% to 20% were seen once. What was sequenced was naive CD4+ T cells from blood. This clonotype was sampled from a woman aged 18-29 years in good health. This chain connects TRBV30 to TRBJ1-2; D is unresolved. The CDR3 DNA sequence: TGTGCCTGGAGCCCCGGAGGGATAGAGGATGGCTACACCTTC. It codes for CAWSPGGIEDGYTF.